This is a list of T cell receptor beta chains from one sample in a study of control samples from healthy donors and cancer patients. The method was immunoSEQ multiplex PCR; TCRdb's version includes in-frame clones alone and lacks a portion of them. The data hold 100,000 to 150,000 clones, with roughly 90% observed a single time. The sequenced material came from blood. The receptors shown here come from a man aged 18-30 years in good health. The CDR3 runs from the conserved cysteine through the conserved F or W. Fields, in order: V gene, J gene, CDR3 length, clone size, D gene, CDR3 DNA, CDR3 protein. A D gene is named only where the DNA matches it firmly. For some rows the clone size is stated as once, few or many, or as a class when expanded; others skip it.

>TRBV2|TRBJ2-1|14|NA|TRBD1
TGTGCCAGCGGGGGTAAGGACAGGGCTAATGAGCAGTTCTTC
CASGGKDRANEQFF
>TRBV6-5|TRBJ2-2|16|NA|NA
TGTGCCAGCAGTTACCCCCCTGGGTCCGGGGCCGGGGAGCTGTTTTTT
CASSYPPGSGAGELFF
>TRBV9|TRBJ1-2|14|NA|NA
TGTGCCAGCAGCGTAGGGGGCGCTTCCTATGGCTACACCTTC
CASSVGGASYGYTF
>TRBV21-1|TRBJ1-2|13|NA|NA
TGTGCCAGCAGCAAAAGGGTATGGGGGGGCTACACCTTC
CASSKRVWGGYTF
>TRBV6-1|TRBJ1-3|16|NA|NA
TGTGCCAGCAGTGAACGTTTACCCGAAGGAGGAAACACCATATATTTT
CASSERLPEGGNTIYF
>TRBV19|TRBJ1-2|15|NA|NA
TGTGCCAGTAGTATAGGCCAACAATCCAACCATGGCTACACCTTC
CASSIGQQSNHGYTF
>TRBV6-5|TRBJ1-1|14|NA|NA
TGTGCCAGCAGGGTAGCCGACATGAACACTGAAGCTTTCTTT
CASRVADMNTEAFF
>TRBV20-1|TRBJ2-2|15|NA|TRBD2
TGCAGTGCTAGTCTGACTAGCGGGGGCACCGGGGAGCTGTTTTTT
CSASLTSGGTGELFF
>TRBV6-5|TRBJ2-1|12|once|NA
TGTGCCAGCAGTCCCAGCTCCGGGAAGCAGTTCTTC
CASSPSSGKQFF
>TRBV2|TRBJ2-7|13|NA|TRBD2
TGTGCCAGCATGTCTAGCGGGGTCTACGAGCAGTACTTC
CASMSSGVYEQYF
>TRBV19|TRBJ1-3|14|NA|NA
TGTGCCAGTAGTAGACGGATCACTGGAAACACCATATATTTT
CASSRRITGNTIYF
>TRBV6-6|TRBJ2-2|17|NA|TRBD2
TGTGCCACCCGTCGGACTAGCGGGTACCAGAACACCGGGGAGCTGTTTTTT
CATRRTSGYQNTGELFF
>TRBV15|TRBJ1-4|14|NA|NA
TGTGCCACCAGTGGAGGGGGGGCGAATGAAAAACTGTTTTTT
CATSGGGANEKLFF
>TRBV11-2|TRBJ1-6|14|NA|NA
TGTGCCAGCAGCCGGTGGGCCCTTAATTCACCCCTCCACTTT
CASSRWALNSPLHF
>TRBV4-1|TRBJ1-4|17|NA|NA
TGCGCCAGCAGCCAAACCGGGGCAGGAGATATTAATGAAAAACTGTTTTTT
CASSQTGAGDINEKLFF
>TRBV6-5|TRBJ2-4|16|NA|NA
TGTGCCAGCAGTTACTCTTGGCGAAAGTTTGAAAACATTCAGTACTTC
CASSYSWRKFENIQYF
>TRBV2|TRBJ1-2|14|NA|TRBD1
TGTGCCAGCAGACAGGGGGCTGATAGGTATGGCTACACCTTC
CASRQGADRYGYTF
>TRBV30|TRBJ1-5|15|once|TRBD1
TGTGCCTGGAGTGTCCGTCAGGGGGGAGGTCAGCCCCAGCATTTT
CAWSVRQGGGQPQHF
>TRBV9|TRBJ2-3|16|once|TRBD2
TGTGCCAGCAGCCCGCGGGACTATGTGGGCACAGATACGCAGTATTTT
CASSPRDYVGTDTQYF
>TRBV11-2|TRBJ1-4|16|NA|TRBD1
TGTGCCAGCAGCTCCCGACAGGGGGCAACTAATGAAAAACTGTTTTTT
CASSSRQGATNEKLFF
>TRBV5-1|TRBJ2-7|16|NA|NA
TGCGCCAGCAGCTGGGCCTCGGGACTGAGCTCCTACGAGCAGTACTTC
CASSWASGLSSYEQYF
>TRBV7-9|TRBJ1-1|13|once|NA
TGTGCCAGCAGCTTAGAACAGCGCACTGAAGCTTTCTTT
CASSLEQRTEAFF